These 20 T cell receptor beta chains originate from one sample sequenced in a study of identical twins. Each CDR3 protein is one row after TCRdb ran MiXCR on the 5' RACE reads. The sample includes around 680,000 distinct CDR3 sequences, 8.6% seen only once; the top ten take around 0.95%. These sequences were also reported in another study, on yellow fever vaccine responses in identical twins.

Sequencing was done on a sample of PBMCs. These receptors were taken from a woman between 18 and 29 years old in good health.

The rearrangement links TRBV7-2 to TRBJ2-2; 7 nucleotides line up with TRBD2. The CDR3 covers 16 residues. CDR1 and CDR2 (germline): SGHTA, FQGNSA. Unmatched junction bases numbered 4, after V lost 1 base and J lost 2 bases. CDR3: CASSLVLAENTGELFF. DNA for the CDR3: TGTGCCAGCAGCTTAGTCCTAGCGGAAAACACCGGGGAGCTGTTTTTT.

This clonotype was observed many times. CDR3 DNA sequence: TGTGCCAGCAGCTTAAGAGTAGTCAGGGGGAACACCGGGGAGCTGTTTTTT. It encodes CASSLRVVRGNTGELFF. The chain joins TRBV7-2 to TRBJ2-2, with TRBD1 as a possible D gene (6 bases). V lost 2 bases and J 1 base, leaving 14 bases between the germline ends. Germline V gene sequence: CDR1 SGHTA, CDR2 FQGNSA. This CDR3 is built from 17 residues.

This clonotype turned up a few times. The rearrangement uses TRBV6-1 and TRBJ2-7; no firm D call. Germline V gives CDR1 MNHNS, CDR2 SASEGT. The CDR3 extends over 14 amino acids. The V and J ends lost 6 bases and 3 bases respectively, with 15 bases between them. CDR3 nucleotide sequence: TGTGCCAGCAGGGGAAATCGTCTTTTCTACGAGCAGTACTTC. Protein sequence: CASRGNRLFYEQYF.

As to this clonotype: This sequence may be a read error, since a much larger clone differs from it by one base. The chain links TRBV20-1 to TRBJ2-3; D unclear. CDR3 size: 14 residues. V lost 1 base and J 0 bases, leaving 8 bases between the germline ends. CDR1 is DFQATT and CDR2 is SNEGSKA in the germline V gene (reference sequence). CDR3 in DNA: TGCAGTGCTAGAGTGATAGAGAGCACAGATACGCAGTATTTT. Translation: CSARVIESTDTQYF.

The gene calls are TRBV7-2 and TRBJ2-5; TRBD2 matches at 7 bases. CDR3 length: 14 amino acids. Germline V lookup: CDR1 SGHTA, CDR2 FQGNSA. V trimming: 5 bases; J trimming: 2 bases; junction bases outside the gene matches: 5. CDR3 sequence reads: CASSPPSGQETQYF. The CDR3 nucleotides are TGTGCCAGCAGCCCTCCTAGCGGTCAAGAGACCCAGTACTTC.

The CDR3 bases are TGTGCCAGTAGAGGCAGGGCGACCACAGATACGCAGTATTTT. It codes for CASRGRATTDTQYF. V is TRBV19 and J is TRBJ2-3, with a tentative D call TRBD1 (5 bases). Germline CDR1 reads LNHDA; CDR2 reads SQIVND (reference sequence). The ends were cut back, 6 bases at V and 2 bases at J, with 12 bases in the middle. This CDR3 has 14 amino acids.

This clonotype was detected only a few times. CDR3 bases: TGCGCCAGCAGCCAGCCCGGGGATACGCAGTATTTT. Amino acids: CASSQPGDTQYF. The rearrangement joins TRBV4-1 to TRBJ2-3, with D hard to call. This CDR3 has 12 residues. V lost 3 bases and J lost 6, with 7 bases in between. Germline-derived CDR1 and CDR2 are MGHRA and YSYEKL.

There are a few counts of this clonotype. This chain links TRBV15 with TRBJ2-4; D is uncertain. V was shortened by 0 bases and J by 9 bases, with 24 bases between the two germline ends. Germline assignment: CDR1 LNHNV and CDR2 YYDKDF (reference sequence). This CDR3 spans 18 amino acids. CDR3 in DNA: TGTGCCACCAGCAGAGATTATAATGAGATACTGTTTGTGGGCATTCAGTACTTC. The encoded protein is CATSRDYNEILFVGIQYF.

There are many counts of this clonotype. The genes are TRBV7-9 and TRBJ2-1, with 10 bases aligning to TRBD1. The length of the CDR3 is 15 residues. CDR1 and CDR2 (germline): SEHNR, FQNEAQ (reference sequence). Trimming at V came to 5 bases and at J to 3 bases, leaving 4 bases not matched to a gene. The CDR3 loop reads CASSEGDRGYNEQFF. CDR3 coding DNA: TGTGCCAGCAGCGAAGGGGACAGGGGCTACAATGAGCAGTTCTTC.

This rearrangement joins TRBV7-3 to TRBJ2-2; D is unclear. The CDR3 spans 18 residues. V was pared by 5 bases and J by 0 bases, with 19 bases between. From germline, CDR1 is SGHTA and CDR2 FQGTGA. The CDR3 DNA is TGTGCCAGCAGCGTGTCCCCCTTAGTTGGGCCGAACACCGGGGAGCTGTTTTTT. Translated, it gives CASSVSPLVGPNTGELFF.

J is TRBJ2-7 and V is TRBV3-1; TRBD2 aligns across 7 bases. With 0 bases clipped from V and 3 bases from J, the junction kept 11 bases outside the gene matches. Looked up from germline, CDR1 is LGHDT and CDR2 is YNNKEL (reference sequence). The CDR3 totals 17 residues. The CDR3 bases are TGTGCCAGCAGCCAAGATCTTGTAGGGACTATATTCTACGAGCAGTACTTC. Translation gives CASSQDLVGTIFYEQYF.

The V gene is TRBV18, the J gene TRBJ1-6; no clear D. V shed 2 bases and J shed 7 bases, with 12 bases lying between them. Per germline, CDR1 KGHSH and CDR2 LQKENI. The length of the CDR3 is 15 residues. Here the CDR3 DNA reads TGTGCCAGCTCACCAGTCTCGGGTTTCAATTCACCCCTCCACTTT. Translated: CASSPVSGFNSPLHF.

In its sample, this clonotype is medium-sized. A junction end diverges from the germline sequence, so it may reflect a read error. The CDR3 region has the DNA TGTGCCAGCAGTCTAGCGGGAGCTTCCTACGAGCAGTACTTC. It specifies CASSLAGASYEQYF. The chain employs TRBV12-3 or TRBV12-4 and TRBJ2-7; 10 nucleotides align to TRBD2. The CDR3 totals 14 residues.

V and J are TRBV27 and TRBJ2-5; D is ambiguous. The CDR3 extends over 13 amino acids. The germline V gene encodes CDR1 MNHEY and CDR2 SMNVEV (reference sequence). Trimming shortened V by 7 bases and J by 5 bases, and 14 bases separated the two germline ends. The CDR3 is CASTPVGFETQYF. CDR3 DNA: TGTGCCAGCACCCCCGTTGGCTTTGAGACCCAGTACTTC.

This clonotype was recorded many times. This chain's CDR3 is CASSVGSQGEQYF. The DNA of the CDR3 is TGCGCCAGCAGTGTCGGCAGTCAAGGCGAGCAGTACTTC. This chain uses TRBV10-2 with TRBJ2-7; no reliable D call. Germline assignment: CDR1 WSHSY and CDR2 SAAADI. The CDR3 is 13 amino acids. V was shortened by 4 bases and J by 6 bases, with 13 bases between the two germline ends.

The chain links TRBV30 to TRBJ1-1; D might be TRBD1 (5 bases). Trimming removed 4 bases from V and 3 bases from J, with 12 bases in between. Per germline, CDR1 GTSNPN and CDR2 SVGIG (reference sequence). CDR3 length: 13 residues. CDR3 region: CAWNLGTYTEAFF. The CDR3 nucleotides read TGTGCCTGGAATTTAGGGACCTACACTGAAGCTTTCTTT.

As for this clonotype: One end of the junction fails to match germline, which may point to a read error. This chain joins TRBV7-7 and TRBJ1-5; a weak D match, TRBD1 (5 bases). The CDR3 runs to 13 residues. CDR1 and CDR2 (germline): SSHAT, FNYEAQ (reference sequence). DNA for the CDR3: TGTGCTAGCAGTTTAGAAAGGGGCAAGCCCCAGCATTTT. Amino acid sequence: CASSLERGKPQHF.

This clonotype has a count of ten or more. The V call is TRBV12-3 or TRBV12-4, the J call TRBJ2-4, with TRBD1 identical over 7 bases. Unmatched junction bases numbered 8, after V lost 6 bases and J lost 3 bases. CDR3 length equals 15 residues. The CDR3 DNA reads TGTGCCAGCAGCCCTCGACAGGGCGGCAAAAACATTCAGTACTTC. It yields the protein CASSPRQGGKNIQYF.

This clonotype showed up many times. This chain connects TRBV27 to TRBJ2-1; 7 nucleotides line up with TRBD1. CDR1 is MNHEY, CDR2 SMNVEV, per germline (reference sequence). The CDR3 is 15 residues long. V gave up 2 bases and J gave up 2 bases; unmatched junction bases: 3. The CDR3 protein is CASSLEGAAYNEQFF. CDR3 nucleotide sequence: TGTGCCAGCAGTTTAGAGGGGGCAGCCTACAATGAGCAGTTCTTC.

This clonotype was seen at least ten times. The junction departs from the called germline gene at one end, perhaps through a read error. V is TRBV7-2 and J is TRBJ2-7; the D call may be TRBD1 or TRBD2 (5 bases each). The length of the CDR3 is 12 residues. Germline V gives CDR1 SGHTA, CDR2 FQGNSA. In DNA form, the CDR3 reads TGTGCCAGCAGCTTAGAGTTGGGGGTGATCCACTTC. This codes for CASSLELGVIHF.